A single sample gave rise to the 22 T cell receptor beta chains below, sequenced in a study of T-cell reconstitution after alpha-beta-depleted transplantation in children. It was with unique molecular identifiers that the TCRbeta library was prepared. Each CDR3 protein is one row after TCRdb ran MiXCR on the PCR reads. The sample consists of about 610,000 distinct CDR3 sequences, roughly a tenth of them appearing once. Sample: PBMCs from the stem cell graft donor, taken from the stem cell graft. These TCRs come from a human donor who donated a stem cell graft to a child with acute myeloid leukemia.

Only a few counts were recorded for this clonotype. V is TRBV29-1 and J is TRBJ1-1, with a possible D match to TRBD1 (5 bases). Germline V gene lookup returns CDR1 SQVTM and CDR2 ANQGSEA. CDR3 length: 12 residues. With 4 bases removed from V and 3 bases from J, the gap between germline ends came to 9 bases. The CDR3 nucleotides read TGCAGCGTTGTGGCAGGGTACACTGAAGCTTTCTTT. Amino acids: CSVVAGYTEAFF.

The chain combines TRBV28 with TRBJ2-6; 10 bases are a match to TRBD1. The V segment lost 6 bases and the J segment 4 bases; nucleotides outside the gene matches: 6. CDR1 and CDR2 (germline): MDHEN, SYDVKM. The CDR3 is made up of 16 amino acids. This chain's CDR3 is CASRRQGAGGANVLTF. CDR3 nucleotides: TGTGCCAGCAGGCGACAGGGGGCGGGAGGGGCCAACGTCCTGACTTTC.

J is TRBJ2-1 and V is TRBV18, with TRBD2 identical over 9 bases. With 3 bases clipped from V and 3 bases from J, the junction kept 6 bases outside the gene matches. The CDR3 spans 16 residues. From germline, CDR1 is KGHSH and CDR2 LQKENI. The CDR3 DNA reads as TGTGCCAGCTCACCCTTAGCGGGAGACCTCTACAATGAGCAGTTCTTC. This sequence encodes CASSPLAGDLYNEQFF. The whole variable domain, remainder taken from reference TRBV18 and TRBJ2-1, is NAGVMQNPRHLVRRRGQEARLRCSPMKGHSHVYWYRQLPEEGLKFMVYLQKENIIDESGMPKERFSAEFPKEGPSILRIQQVVRGDSAAYFCASSPLAGDLYNEQFFGPGTRLTVL.

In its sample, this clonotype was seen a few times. CDR3 amino acids: CASIWGIGDTQYF. The CDR3 DNA sequence: TGTGCCAGCATCTGGGGTATCGGCGATACGCAGTATTTT. The V and J genes are TRBV12-3 or TRBV12-4 and TRBJ2-3; D is unresolved. The CDR3 sequence is 13 residues long. The V gene lost 7 bases and the J gene lost 6 bases, with 14 bases spanning the gap.

CDR3 sequence: CAISEAETQYF. The CDR3 coding sequence is TGTGCCATCAGTGAGGCAGAGACCCAGTACTTC. This chain links TRBV10-3 with TRBJ2-5; unclear D gene. CDR3 length: 11 amino acids. The V end lost 2 bases, the J end lost 4 bases, and 2 bases lay between the germline ends. The germline V gene has CDR1 ENHRY and CDR2 SYGVKD.

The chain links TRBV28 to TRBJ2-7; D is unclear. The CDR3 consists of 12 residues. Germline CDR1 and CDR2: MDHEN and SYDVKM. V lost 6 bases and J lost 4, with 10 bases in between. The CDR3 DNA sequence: TGTGCCAGCAGAGAGATCGGGTACGAGCAGTACTTC. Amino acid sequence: CASREIGYEQYF.

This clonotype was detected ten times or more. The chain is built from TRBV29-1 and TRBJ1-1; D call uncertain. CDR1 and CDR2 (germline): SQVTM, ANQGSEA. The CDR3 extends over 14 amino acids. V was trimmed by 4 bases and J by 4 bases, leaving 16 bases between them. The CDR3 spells CSVVPGPGSTEAFF. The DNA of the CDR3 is TGCAGCGTTGTACCGGGTCCGGGGAGCACTGAAGCTTTCTTT.

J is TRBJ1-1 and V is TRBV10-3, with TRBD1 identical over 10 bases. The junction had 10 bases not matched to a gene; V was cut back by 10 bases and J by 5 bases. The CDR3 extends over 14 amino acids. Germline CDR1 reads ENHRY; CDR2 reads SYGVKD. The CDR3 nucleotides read TGTGCCACCACAGGGACAGGGGTATGGACTGAAGCTTTCTTT. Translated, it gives CATTGTGVWTEAFF.

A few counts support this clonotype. DNA of the CDR3: TGCAGCGTTCACGCTGGGGCCAACGTCCTGACTTTC. It yields the protein CSVHAGANVLTF. The rearrangement joins TRBV29-1 to TRBJ2-6; D is undetermined. V was pared by 5 bases and J by 2 bases, with 4 bases between. This CDR3 has 12 residues. Germline V gene lookup returns CDR1 SQVTM and CDR2 ANQGSEA.

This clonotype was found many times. This CDR3 reads CASSFRASGFYANTGELFF. For the CDR3, the DNA is TGCGCCAGCAGCTTTCGGGCTAGCGGGTTTTATGCGAACACCGGGGAGCTGTTTTTT. This chain uses TRBV5-1 with TRBJ2-2, with 8 nucleotides matching TRBD2. V was pared by 2 bases and J by 0 bases, with 12 bases of the junction left unmatched. This CDR3 contains 19 residues. The germline V gene encodes CDR1 SGHRS and CDR2 YFSETQ.

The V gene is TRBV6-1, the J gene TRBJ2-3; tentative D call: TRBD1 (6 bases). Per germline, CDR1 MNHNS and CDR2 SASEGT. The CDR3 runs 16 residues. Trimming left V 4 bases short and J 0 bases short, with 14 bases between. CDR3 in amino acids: CASSGRQAYSTDTQYF. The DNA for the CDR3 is TGTGCCAGCAGTGGCCGACAGGCCTATAGCACAGATACGCAGTATTTT.

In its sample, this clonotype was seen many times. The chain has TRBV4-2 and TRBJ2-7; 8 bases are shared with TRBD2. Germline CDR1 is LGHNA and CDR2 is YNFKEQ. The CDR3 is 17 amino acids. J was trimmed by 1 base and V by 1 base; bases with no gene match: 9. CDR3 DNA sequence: TGTGCCAGCAGCCAAGCTGAGGGGATAGCGGGATCCTACGAGCAGTACTTC. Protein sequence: CASSQAEGIAGSYEQYF.

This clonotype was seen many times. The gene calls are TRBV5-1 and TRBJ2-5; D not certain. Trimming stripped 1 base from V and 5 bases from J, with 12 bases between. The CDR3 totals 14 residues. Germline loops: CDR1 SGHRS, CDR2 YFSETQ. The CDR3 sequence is CASSLRVGYETQYF. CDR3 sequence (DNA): TGCGCCAGCAGCTTGAGGGTCGGTTATGAGACCCAGTACTTC.

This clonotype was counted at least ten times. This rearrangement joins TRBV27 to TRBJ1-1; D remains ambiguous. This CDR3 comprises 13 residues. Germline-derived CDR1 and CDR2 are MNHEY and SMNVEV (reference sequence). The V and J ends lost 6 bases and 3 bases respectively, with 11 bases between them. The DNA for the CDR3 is TGTGCCAGCAGCATCTCTAGGGACACTGAAGCTTTCTTT. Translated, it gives CASSISRDTEAFF.

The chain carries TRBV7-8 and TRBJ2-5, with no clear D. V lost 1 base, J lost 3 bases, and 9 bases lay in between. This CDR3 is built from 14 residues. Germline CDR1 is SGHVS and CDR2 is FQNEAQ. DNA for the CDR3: TGTGCCAGCAGCTTAGATATATGGGAAGAGACCCAGTACTTC. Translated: CASSLDIWEETQYF.

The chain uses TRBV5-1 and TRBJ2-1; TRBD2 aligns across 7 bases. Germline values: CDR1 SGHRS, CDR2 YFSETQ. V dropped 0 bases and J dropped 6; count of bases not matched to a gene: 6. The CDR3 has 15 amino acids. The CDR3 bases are TGCGCCAGCAGCTTGGACGGCGGGAGTGCCAATGAGCAGTTCTTC. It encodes CASSLDGGSANEQFF.

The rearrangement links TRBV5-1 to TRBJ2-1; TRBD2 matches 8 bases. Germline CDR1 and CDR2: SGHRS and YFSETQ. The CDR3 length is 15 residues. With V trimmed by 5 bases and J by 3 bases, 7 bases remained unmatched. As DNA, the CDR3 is TGCGCCAGCAGGTCAGCGGGAGTCGGCTACAATGAGCAGTTCTTC. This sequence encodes CASRSAGVGYNEQFF. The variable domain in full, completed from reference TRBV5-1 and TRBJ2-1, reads KAGVTQTPRYLIKTRGQQVTLSCSPISGHRSVSWYQQTPGQGLQFLFEYFSETQRNKGNFPGRFSGRQFSNSRSEMNVSTLELGDSALYLCASRSAGVGYNEQFFGPGTRLTVL.

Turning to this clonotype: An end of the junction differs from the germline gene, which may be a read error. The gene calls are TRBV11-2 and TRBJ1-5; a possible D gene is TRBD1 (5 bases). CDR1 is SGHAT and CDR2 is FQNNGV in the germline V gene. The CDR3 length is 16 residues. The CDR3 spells CASILYGGTYNQPQHF. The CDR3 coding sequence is TGTGCCAGCATCTTATATGGAGGGACCTACAATCAGCCCCAGCATTTT.

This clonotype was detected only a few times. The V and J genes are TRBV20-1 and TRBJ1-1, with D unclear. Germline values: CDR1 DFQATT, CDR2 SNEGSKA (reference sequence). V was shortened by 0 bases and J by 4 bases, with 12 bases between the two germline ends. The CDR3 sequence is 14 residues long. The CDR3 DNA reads TGCAGTGCTAGAGATGCCCGTGTACTCACTGAAGCTTTCTTT. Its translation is CSARDARVLTEAFF.

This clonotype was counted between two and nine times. For the CDR3, the DNA is TGTGCCAGCACAGGGTTGGTCAATGAGCAGTTCTTC. Its protein product is CASTGLVNEQFF. The chain employs TRBV2 and TRBJ2-1; D is possibly TRBD1 (5 bases). Germline V lookup: CDR1 SNHLY, CDR2 FYNNEI. V lost 7 bases and J 6 bases, leaving 10 bases between the germline ends. The CDR3 loop spans 12 amino acids.

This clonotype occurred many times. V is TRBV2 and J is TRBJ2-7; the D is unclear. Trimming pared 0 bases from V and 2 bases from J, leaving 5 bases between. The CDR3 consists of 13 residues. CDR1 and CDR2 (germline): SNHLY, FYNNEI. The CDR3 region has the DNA TGTGCCAGCAGTGAAGCAATTGCCTACGAGCAGTACTTC. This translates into CASSEAIAYEQYF. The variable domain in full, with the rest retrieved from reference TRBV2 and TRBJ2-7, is EPEVTQTPSHQVTQMGQEVILRCVPISNHLYFYWYRQILGQKVEFLVSFYNNEISEKSEIFDDQFSVERPDGSNFTLKIRSTKLEDSAMYFCASSEAIAYEQYFGPGTRLTVT.

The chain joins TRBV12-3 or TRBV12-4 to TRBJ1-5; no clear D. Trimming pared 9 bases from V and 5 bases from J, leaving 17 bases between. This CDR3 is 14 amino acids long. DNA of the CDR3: TGTGCCAGTGCCTGGCACAGAGTTGATCAGCCCCAGCATTTT. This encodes CASAWHRVDQPQHF.